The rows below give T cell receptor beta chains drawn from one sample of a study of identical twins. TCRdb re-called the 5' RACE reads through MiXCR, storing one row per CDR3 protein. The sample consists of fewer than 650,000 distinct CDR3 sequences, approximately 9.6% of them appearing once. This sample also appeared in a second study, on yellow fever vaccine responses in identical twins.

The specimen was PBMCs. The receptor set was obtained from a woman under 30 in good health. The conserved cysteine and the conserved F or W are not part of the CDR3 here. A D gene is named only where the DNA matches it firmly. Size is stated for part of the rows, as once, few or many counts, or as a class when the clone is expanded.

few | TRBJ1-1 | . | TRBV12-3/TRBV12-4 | ASSLRAAAEAF
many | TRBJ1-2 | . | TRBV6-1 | ASSPASGYGYT
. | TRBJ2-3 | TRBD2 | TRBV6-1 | ASRGLAVSTDTQY
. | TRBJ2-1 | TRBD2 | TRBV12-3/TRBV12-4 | ARSFLTKREKAYNEQF
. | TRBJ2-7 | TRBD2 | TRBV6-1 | ASTQLLAGVPRQY
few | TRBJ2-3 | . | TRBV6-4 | ASSDGEFATDTQY
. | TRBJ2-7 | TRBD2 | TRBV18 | ASSALGTSYEQY
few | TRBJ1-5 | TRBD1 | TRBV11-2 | ASSLRVGTGALSNQPQH
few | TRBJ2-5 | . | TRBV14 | ASSRDFGGLGETQY
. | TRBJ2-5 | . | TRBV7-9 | ASSSGAEETQY
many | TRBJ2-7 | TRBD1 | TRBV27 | ASSYGTDSYEQY
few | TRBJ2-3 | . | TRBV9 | ASSVAVVTDTQY
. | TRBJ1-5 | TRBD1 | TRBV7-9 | ASSGGAGGIQPQH
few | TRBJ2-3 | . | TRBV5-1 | ASSFVGATDTQY
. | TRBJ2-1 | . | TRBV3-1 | ASSQEAGSYNEQF
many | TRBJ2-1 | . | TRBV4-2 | ASSQELGNTYNEQF
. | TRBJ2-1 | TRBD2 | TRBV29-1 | SVGLAGVYNEQF
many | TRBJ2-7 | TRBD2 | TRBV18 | ASSRLAGGHEQY
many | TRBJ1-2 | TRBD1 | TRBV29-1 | SVGETGGYYGYT
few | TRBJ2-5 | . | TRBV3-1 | ASSQEPGRGPQETQY
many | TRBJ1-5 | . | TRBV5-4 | ASSLSPGSDQPQH
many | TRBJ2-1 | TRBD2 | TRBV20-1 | SARWTSGSGGDEQF
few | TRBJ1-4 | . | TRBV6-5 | ASSYEQGPNEKLF
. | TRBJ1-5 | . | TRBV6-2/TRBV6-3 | ASSYSNGQSQH
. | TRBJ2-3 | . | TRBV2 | ASSAESLGADTQY
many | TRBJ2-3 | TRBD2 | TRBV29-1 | SHRIAGGADTQY
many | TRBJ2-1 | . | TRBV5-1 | ASSIEGFPGEQF
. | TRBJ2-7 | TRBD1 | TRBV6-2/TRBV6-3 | ASSETGGAYEQY
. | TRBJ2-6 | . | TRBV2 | ASSARTLGANVLT
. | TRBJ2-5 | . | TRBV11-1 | ASSLRRRGGETQY
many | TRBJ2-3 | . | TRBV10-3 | AISESRSVQY
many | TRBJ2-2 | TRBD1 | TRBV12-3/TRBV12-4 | ASSPRTGGSGELF